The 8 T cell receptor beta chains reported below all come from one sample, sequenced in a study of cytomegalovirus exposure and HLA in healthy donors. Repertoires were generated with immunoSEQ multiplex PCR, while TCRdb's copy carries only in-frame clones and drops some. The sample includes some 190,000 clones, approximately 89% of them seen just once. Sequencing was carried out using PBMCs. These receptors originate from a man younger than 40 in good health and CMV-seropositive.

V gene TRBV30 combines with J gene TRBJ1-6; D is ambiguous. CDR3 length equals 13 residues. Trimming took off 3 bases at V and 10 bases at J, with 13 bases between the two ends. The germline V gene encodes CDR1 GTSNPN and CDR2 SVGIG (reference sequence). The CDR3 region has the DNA TGTGCCTGGAGCCCGGCTCCTAACTCACCCCTCCACTTT. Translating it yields CAWSPAPNSPLHF.

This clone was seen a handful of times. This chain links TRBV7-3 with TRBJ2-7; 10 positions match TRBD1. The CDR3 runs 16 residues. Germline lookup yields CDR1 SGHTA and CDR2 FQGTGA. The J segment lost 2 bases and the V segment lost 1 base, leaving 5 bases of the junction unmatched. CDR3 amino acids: CASSLNHGTGAYEQYF. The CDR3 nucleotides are TGTGCCAGCAGCTTAAATCATGGGACAGGGGCCTACGAGCAGTACTTC.

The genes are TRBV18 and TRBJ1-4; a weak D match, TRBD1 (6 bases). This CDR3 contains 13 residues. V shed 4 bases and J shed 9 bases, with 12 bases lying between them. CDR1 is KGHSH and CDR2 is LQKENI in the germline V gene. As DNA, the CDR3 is TGTGCCAGCTCACAGGCAGGGGACCAAAAACTGTTTTTT. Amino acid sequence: CASSQAGDQKLFF.

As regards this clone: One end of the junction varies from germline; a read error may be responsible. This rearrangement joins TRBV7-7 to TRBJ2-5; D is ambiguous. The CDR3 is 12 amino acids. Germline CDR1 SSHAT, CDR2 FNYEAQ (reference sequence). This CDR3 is CASSLDSRTQYF. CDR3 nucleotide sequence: TGTGCTAGCAGCTTAGATAGTAGGACCCAGTACTTC.

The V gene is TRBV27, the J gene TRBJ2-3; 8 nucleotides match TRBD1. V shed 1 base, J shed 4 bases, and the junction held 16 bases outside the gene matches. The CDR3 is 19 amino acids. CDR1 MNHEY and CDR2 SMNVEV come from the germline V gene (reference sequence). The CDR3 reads CASSLLFDGQGAEADTQYF. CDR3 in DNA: TGTGCCAGCAGTTTATTGTTTGACGGCCAGGGGGCCGAGGCAGATACGCAGTATTTT.

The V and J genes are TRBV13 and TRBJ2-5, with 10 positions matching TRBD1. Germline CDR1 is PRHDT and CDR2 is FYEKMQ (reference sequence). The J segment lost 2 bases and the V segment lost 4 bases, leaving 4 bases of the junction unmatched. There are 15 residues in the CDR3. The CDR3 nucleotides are TGTGCCAGCAGCTCCGCGGACAGGGGGCAAGAGACCCAGTACTTC. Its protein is CASSSADRGQETQYF.

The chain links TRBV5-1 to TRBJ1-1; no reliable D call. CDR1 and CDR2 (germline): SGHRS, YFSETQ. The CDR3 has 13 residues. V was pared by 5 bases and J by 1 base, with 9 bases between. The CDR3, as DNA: TGCGCCAGCAGGCGGCAAGAGAACACTGAAGCTTTCTTT. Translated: CASRRQENTEAFF.

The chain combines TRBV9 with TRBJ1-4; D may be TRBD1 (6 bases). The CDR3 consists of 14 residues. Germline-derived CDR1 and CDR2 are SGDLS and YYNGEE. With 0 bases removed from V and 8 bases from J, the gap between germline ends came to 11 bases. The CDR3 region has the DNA TGTGCCAGCAGCGTAGGACAGGCGAGGGAAAAACTGTTTTTT. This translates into CASSVGQAREKLFF.